The 17 T cell receptor beta chains below all came from one sample that was sequenced in a study of cytomegalovirus exposure and HLA in healthy donors. Clones were sequenced by immunoSEQ multiplex PCR, and TCRdb holds only the in-frame ones, with some missing. Of some 150,000 clones in the sample, about 89% were seen once. The sample consisted of PBMCs. These receptors were taken from a man between 18 and 35 years old in good health and CMV-seropositive.

The rearrangement joins TRBV7-9 to TRBJ1-1, with a tentative D call TRBD1 (6 bases). From germline, CDR1 is SEHNR and CDR2 FQNEAQ (reference sequence). The V end lost 5 bases, the J end lost 3 bases, and 22 bases lay between the germline ends. The CDR3 totals 17 residues. As DNA, the CDR3 is TGTGCCAGCAGCCCTAGATCGGGGGGCTGGGAAGACACTGAAGCTTTCTTT. Protein product: CASSPRSGGWEDTEAFF.

The CDR3 bases are TGTGCCAGCAGCGGGGGAGCCCCCCCCTACGAGCAGTACTTC. Translating it yields CASSGGAPPYEQYF. J is TRBJ2-7 and V is TRBV9; D is perhaps TRBD2 (5 bases). Looked up from germline, CDR1 is SGDLS and CDR2 is YYNGEE. Trimming cost V 3 bases and J 2 bases, with 12 bases left between them. The CDR3 length is 14 residues.

This rearrangement joins TRBV9 to TRBJ2-7, with a weak D call TRBD1 (5 bases). The CDR3 covers 12 residues. Trimming took 4 bases from V and 1 from J, leaving 6 bases between them. CDR1 SGDLS and CDR2 YYNGEE come from the germline V gene. The DNA of the CDR3 is TGTGCCAGCAGCCCAGGGTCCTACGAGCAGTACTTC. Its translation is CASSPGSYEQYF.

The chain recombines TRBV2 with TRBJ1-1, with 7 bases that match TRBD1. V lost 8 bases, J lost 11 bases, and 14 bases stayed unmatched. The CDR3 totals 13 residues. CDR1 and CDR2 from the germline V gene are SNHLY and FYNNEI. CDR3 loop: CASSSGQIPSAFF. CDR3 nucleotide sequence: TGTGCCAGCTCGTCGGGACAGATCCCTTCGGCTTTCTTT.

The V and J genes are TRBV19 and TRBJ1-5; 9 nucleotides line up with TRBD1. The junction had 5 bases not matched to a gene; V was cut back by 5 bases and J by 6 bases. This CDR3 is built from 14 residues. Germline V gene lookup returns CDR1 LNHDA and CDR2 SQIVND (reference sequence). The CDR3 protein is CASSYRGQIQPQHF. The CDR3 nucleotides read TGTGCCAGTAGTTACAGGGGGCAGATTCAGCCCCAGCATTTT. Based on the CDR3 plus reference TRBV19 and TRBJ1-5, the full variable domain is DGGITQSPKYLFRKEGQNVTLSCEQNLNHDAMYWYRQDPGQGLRLIYYSQIVNDFQKGDIAEGYSVSREKKESFPLTVTSAQKNPTAFYLCASSYRGQIQPQHFGDGTRLSIL.

The chain recombines TRBV13 with TRBJ2-5; 7 bases are a match to TRBD1. Trimming took 5 bases from V and 6 from J; bases not matched to a gene: 9. Germline V CDR1 and CDR2: PRHDT, FYEKMQ (reference sequence). The CDR3 loop spans 14 amino acids. CDR3 amino acids: CASSPDRVGKTQYF. In nucleotides, the CDR3 is TGTGCCAGCAGCCCAGACAGGGTGGGAAAGACCCAGTACTTC.

The gene calls are TRBV12-2 and TRBJ1-1. TRBV12-2 is shown as a pseudogene. The CDR3 runs to 12 residues. For the CDR3, the DNA is TGTGCAGGCGGGGGAGGCAACACTGAAGCTTTCTTT. It is translated as CAGGGGNTEAFF.

The rearrangement links TRBV30 to TRBJ1-2; possibly TRBD1 for D (6 bases). V was trimmed by 1 base and J by 8 bases, leaving 14 bases between them. Germline assignment: CDR1 GTSNPN and CDR2 SVGIG (reference sequence). There are 13 residues in the CDR3. The CDR3 protein is CAWSGSGDHGYTF. In nucleotides, the CDR3 is TGTGCCTGGAGTGGATCAGGGGATCACGGCTACACCTTC.

This sequence joins TRBV28 and TRBJ2-1; D possibly corresponds to TRBD2 (6 bases). V gave up 6 bases and J gave up 10 bases, with 16 bases separating them. Germline V lookup: CDR1 MDHEN, CDR2 SYDVKM. The CDR3 is 13 residues long. In DNA, the CDR3 is TGTGCCAGCAGGACGGGACTCCTGCTAGAGCAGTTCTTC. Translating it yields CASRTGLLLEQFF.

This clone was recorded only once. The chain is built from TRBV28 and TRBJ2-7; 8 nucleotides line up with TRBD1. Germline V gives CDR1 MDHEN, CDR2 SYDVKM. The CDR3 has 13 residues. Germline trimming cut 5 bases from V and 5 bases from J; bases unmatched to any gene: 5. The CDR3 region has the DNA TGTGCCAGCAGTCTTGACAGGGGCCACGAGCAGTACTTC. Amino acid sequence: CASSLDRGHEQYF. The variable domain in full, with the rest retrieved from reference TRBV28 and TRBJ2-7, is DVKVTQSSRYLVKRTGEKVFLECVQDMDHENMFWYRQDPGLGLRLIYFSYDVKMKEKGDIPEGYSVSREKKERFSLILESASTNQTSMYLCASSLDRGHEQYFGPGTRLTVT.

The chain uses TRBV5-8 and TRBJ2-3; TRBD2 matches 8 bases. The CDR3 runs 17 residues. Germline loops: CDR1 SGHTS, CDR2 YDEGEE. V shed 0 bases and J 2 bases; nucleotides not matched to a gene: 8. CDR3 nucleotide sequence: TGTGCCAGCAGCTTGGGCACAACTAGCGGATCCACAGATACGCAGTATTTT. It yields the protein CASSLGTTSGSTDTQYF.

The V gene is TRBV10-3, the J gene TRBJ2-5; D may be TRBD2 (7 bases). V gave up 0 bases and J gave up 5 bases, with 16 bases separating them. Germline V gene sequence: CDR1 ENHRY, CDR2 SYGVKD. This CDR3 contains 16 residues. DNA for the CDR3: TGTGCCATCAGTGAGTCGATGTCGGGGGGCCCCGAGACCCAGTACTTC. Its translation is CAISESMSGGPETQYF.

The chain recombines TRBV12-5 with TRBJ2-1, with 8 positions matching TRBD1. Germline V gene lookup returns CDR1 LGHNT and CDR2 FRNRAP. This CDR3 region has 14 residues. Trimming cost V 4 bases and J 10 bases; bases outside gene matches: 9. The CDR3 here is CASGSGQGREEQFF. DNA of the CDR3: TGTGCTAGTGGTTCAGGACAGGGTCGAGAGGAGCAGTTCTTC.

The chain recombines TRBV11-1 with TRBJ2-1, with 8 bases that match TRBD1. The junction had 12 bases not matched to a gene; V was cut back by 5 bases and J by 9 bases. Germline V gene sequence: CDR1 SGHAT, CDR2 FQDESV (reference sequence). The CDR3 has 15 residues. The CDR3 protein is CASSDSDRVLIEQFF. The CDR3 DNA is TGTGCCAGCAGCGACTCGGACAGGGTTTTGATTGAGCAGTTCTTC.

V usage is TRBV6-6 and J usage is TRBJ2-7; 13 bases align to TRBD2. V shed 8 bases and J 5 bases; nucleotides not matched to a gene: 12. CDR1 is MNHNY, CDR2 SVGAGI, per germline (reference sequence). The CDR3 sequence is 16 residues long. The CDR3 nucleotides read TGTGCCAGCGGAGTTATGTTAGGGACTAGCGGGAACGAGCAGTACTTC. It codes for CASGVMLGTSGNEQYF.

This clone is categorized as medium-sized (0.01 to 0.1%). This chain connects TRBV7-9 to TRBJ2-7, with D uncertain. The germline gives CDR1 SEHNR, CDR2 FQNEAQ (reference sequence). Trimming stripped 7 bases from V and 3 bases from J, with 13 bases between. The CDR3 is 13 amino acids. CDR3 bases: TGTGCCAGCACACCTAATCCTCTCTACGAGCAGTACTTC. Translated: CASTPNPLYEQYF.

CDR3 region: CASSLAPLAGQETQYF. CDR3 nucleotide sequence: TGTGCCAGCAGCTTAGCCCCACTAGCCGGGCAAGAGACCCAGTACTTC. The chain links TRBV11-2 to TRBJ2-5; the D gene is possibly TRBD2 (6 bases). Germline V CDR1 and CDR2: SGHAT, FQNNGV. This CDR3 comprises 16 residues. V lost 1 base and J 2 bases, leaving 14 bases between the germline ends.